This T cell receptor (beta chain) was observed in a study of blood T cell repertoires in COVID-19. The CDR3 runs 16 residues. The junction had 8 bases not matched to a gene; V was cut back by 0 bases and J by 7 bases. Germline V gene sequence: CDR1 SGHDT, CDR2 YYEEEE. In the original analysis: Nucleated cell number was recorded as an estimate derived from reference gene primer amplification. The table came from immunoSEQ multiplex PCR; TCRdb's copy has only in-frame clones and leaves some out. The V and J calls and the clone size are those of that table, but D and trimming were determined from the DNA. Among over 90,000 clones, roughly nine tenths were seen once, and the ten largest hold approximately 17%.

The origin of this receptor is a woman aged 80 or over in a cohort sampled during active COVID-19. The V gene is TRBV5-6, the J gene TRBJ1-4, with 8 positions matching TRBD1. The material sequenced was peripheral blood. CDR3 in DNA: TGTGCCAGCAGCTTGGGCCCTACCGGACAGGGTGAAAAACTGTTTTTT. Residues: CASSLGPTGQGEKLFF.